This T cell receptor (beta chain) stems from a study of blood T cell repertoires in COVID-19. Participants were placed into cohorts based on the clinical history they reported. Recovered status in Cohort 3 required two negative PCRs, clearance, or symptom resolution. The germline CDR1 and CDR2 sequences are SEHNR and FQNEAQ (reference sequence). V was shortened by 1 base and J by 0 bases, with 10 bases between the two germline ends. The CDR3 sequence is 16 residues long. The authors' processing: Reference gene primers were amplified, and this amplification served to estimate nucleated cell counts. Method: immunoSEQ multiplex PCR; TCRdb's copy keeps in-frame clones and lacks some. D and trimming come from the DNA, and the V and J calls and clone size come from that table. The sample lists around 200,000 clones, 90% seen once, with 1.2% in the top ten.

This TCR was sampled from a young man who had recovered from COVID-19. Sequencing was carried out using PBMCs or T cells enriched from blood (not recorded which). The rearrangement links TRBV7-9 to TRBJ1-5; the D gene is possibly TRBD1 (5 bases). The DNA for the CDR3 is TGTGCCAGCAGCTTAGATCTCGGGGGTAGCAATCAGCCCCAGCATTTT. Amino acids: CASSLDLGGSNQPQHF.